The sequence of this TCR beta chain was determined in a study of blood T cell repertoires in COVID-19 (TCRdb year 2020). With respect to the entire study: Recovered participants in ImmuneRACE Cohort 3 were defined as having two consecutive negative NP/OP PCR tests, clearance from a healthcare professional, or resolution of symptoms. Samples covering the acute and convalescent phases of COVID-19 were provided by collaborators in the United States, Italy and Spain. The material from the prospective study consisted of cDNA or gDNA derived from T cells, B-cell-depleted T cells, or PBMCs. The dataset comprised deeply sampled blood TCRbeta repertoires from subjects exposed to, actively infected with, or recovered from COVID-19. The repertoires were made available in a free public database intended to serve as a resource for research on the immune response to SARS-CoV-2. The samples were drawn from the first 160 participants of the ongoing ImmuneRACE study and from 950 to 1,500 subjects provided by 6 global collaborators. A de-identified subject ID, COVID-19 status, age in years and sex were almost always included in the sample metadata. Where available, HLA class I and class II types were obtained from metadata supplied by the sample provider rather than from assay-based typing. Summary of the overall study and its limitations: The amount of clinical and demographic metadata varied by source and participant and was provided uncurated.

TCRbeta CDR3 regions were amplified from genomic DNA by means of the immunoSEQ Assay, a bias-controlled multiplex PCR. Regarding the original processing steps: Nucleated cell counts per sample were estimated from amplification of reference gene primers within the assay. Sequence reads were collapsed and filtered to measure the absolute abundance of every unique TCRbeta CDR3 rearrangement. Productive Simpson clonality was computed per sample as the square root of Simpson's diversity index over productive rearrangements. Imported from immuneACCESS, the table was reduced by TCRdb to in-frame sequences with V and J called. These copies leave out some clones; in studies compared against another copy, an unresolved V gene accounts for under half, and the cause of the remainder is not known. V, J and clone size are those of that table, while D and trimming were read from the DNA. The sample data list approximately 150,000 clones, and around 79% of these were observed just once. In total, the top ten clones hold 15% to 20% of the sample.

Note on this clone: It has no known antigen specificity. Qualities for individual bases were not recorded, and no much larger clone is one base off.

CDR1 and CDR2 are read off the germline V gene as MDHEN and SYDVKM. The CDR3 contains 16 residues, cysteine and phenylalanine counted. The DNA shown is the 48-base CDR3, in frame from base 1. V is pared back by 5 bases and J by 0 bases, with 14 bases lying between the germline termini. Participants in the prospective study were enrolled through a virtual design, were aged about 18 to 90 years, and lived in roughly 25 United States geographic areas. To assign participants to cohorts, the prospective study relied on clinical history that participants themselves reported in a screening survey and a study questionnaire. In the prospective study, whole blood, serum and a nasopharyngeal or oropharyngeal swab were collected from each participant by mobile phlebotomists. Over a 2-month period, participants in the prospective study had the option of providing additional blood draws and questionnaires. Prospective study blood samples were shipped either frozen or at room temperature before DNA extraction.

Sequencing used PBMCs or T cells enriched from blood (not recorded which). This receptor chain uses TRBV28 and TRBJ2-4; the D segment could be TRBD1, given 6 matching bases. This receptor was obtained from a woman between 70 and 85 years old in a cohort exposed to, infected with or recovered from COVID-19 (not recorded which). The CDR3 in this case is CASSLGTLIAKNIQYF. The DNA sequence is TGTGCCAGCAGTCTCGGGACACTCATAGCCAAAAACATTCAGTACTTC. With the rest looked up from the reference TRBV28 and TRBJ2-4 genes rather than sequenced, the full variable domain is DVKVTQSSRYLVKRTGEKVFLECVQDMDHENMFWYRQDPGLGLRLIYFSYDVKMKEKGDIPEGYSVSREKKERFSLILESASTNQTSMYLCASSLGTLIAKNIQYFGAGTRLSVL.